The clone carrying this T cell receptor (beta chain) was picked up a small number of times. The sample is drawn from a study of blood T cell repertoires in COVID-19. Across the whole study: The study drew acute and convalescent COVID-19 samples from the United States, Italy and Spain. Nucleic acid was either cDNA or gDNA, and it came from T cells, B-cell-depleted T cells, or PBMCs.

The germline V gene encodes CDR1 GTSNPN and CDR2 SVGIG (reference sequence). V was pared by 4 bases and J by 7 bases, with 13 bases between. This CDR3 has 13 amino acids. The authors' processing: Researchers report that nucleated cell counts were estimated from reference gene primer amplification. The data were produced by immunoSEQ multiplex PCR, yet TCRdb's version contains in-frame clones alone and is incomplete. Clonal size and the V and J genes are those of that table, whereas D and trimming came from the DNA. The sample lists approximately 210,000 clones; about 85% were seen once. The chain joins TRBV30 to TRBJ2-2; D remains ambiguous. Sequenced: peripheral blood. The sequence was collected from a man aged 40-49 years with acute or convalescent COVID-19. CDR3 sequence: CAWTPTVNGELFF. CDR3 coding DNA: TGTGCCTGGACCCCAACAGTGAACGGGGAGCTGTTTTTT.